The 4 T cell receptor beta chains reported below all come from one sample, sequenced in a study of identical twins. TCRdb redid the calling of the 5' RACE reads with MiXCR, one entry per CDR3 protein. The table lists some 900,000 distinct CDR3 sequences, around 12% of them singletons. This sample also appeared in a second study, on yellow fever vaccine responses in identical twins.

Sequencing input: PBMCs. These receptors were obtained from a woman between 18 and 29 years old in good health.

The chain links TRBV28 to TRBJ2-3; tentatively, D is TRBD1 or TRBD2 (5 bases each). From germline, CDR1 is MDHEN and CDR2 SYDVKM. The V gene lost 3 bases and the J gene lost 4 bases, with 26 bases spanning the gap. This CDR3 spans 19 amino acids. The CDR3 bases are TGTGCCAGCAGTTTTCCCTACACCGACGGTTCCTTGGGGGCAGATACGCAGTATTTT. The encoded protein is CASSFPYTDGSLGADTQYF.

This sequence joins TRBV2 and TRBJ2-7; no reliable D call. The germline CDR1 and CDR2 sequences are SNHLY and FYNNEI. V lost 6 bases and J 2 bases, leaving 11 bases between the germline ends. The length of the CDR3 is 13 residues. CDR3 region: CASRPRYAYEQYF. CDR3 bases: TGTGCCAGCAGGCCTAGATATGCCTACGAGCAGTACTTC.

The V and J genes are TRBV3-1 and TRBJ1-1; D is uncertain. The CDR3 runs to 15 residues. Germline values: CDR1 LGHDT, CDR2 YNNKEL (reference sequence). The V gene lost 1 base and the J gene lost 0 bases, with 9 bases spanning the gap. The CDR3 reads CASSQATRMNTEAFF. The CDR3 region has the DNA TGTGCCAGCAGCCAAGCGACAAGGATGAACACTGAAGCTTTCTTT. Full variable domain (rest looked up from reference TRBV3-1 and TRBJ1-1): DTAVSQTPKYLVTQMGNDKSIKCEQNLGHDTMYWYKQDSKKFLKIMFSYNNKELIINETVPNRFSPKSPDKAHLNLHINSLELGDSAVYFCASSQATRMNTEAFFGQGTRLTVV.

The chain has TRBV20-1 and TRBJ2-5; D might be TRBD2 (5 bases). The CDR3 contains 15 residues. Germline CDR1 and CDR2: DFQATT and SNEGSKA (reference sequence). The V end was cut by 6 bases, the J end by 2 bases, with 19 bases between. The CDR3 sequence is CSATSGGSSQETQYF. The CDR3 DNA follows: TGCAGTGCAACCTCCGGTGGGAGTTCTCAAGAGACCCAGTACTTC.